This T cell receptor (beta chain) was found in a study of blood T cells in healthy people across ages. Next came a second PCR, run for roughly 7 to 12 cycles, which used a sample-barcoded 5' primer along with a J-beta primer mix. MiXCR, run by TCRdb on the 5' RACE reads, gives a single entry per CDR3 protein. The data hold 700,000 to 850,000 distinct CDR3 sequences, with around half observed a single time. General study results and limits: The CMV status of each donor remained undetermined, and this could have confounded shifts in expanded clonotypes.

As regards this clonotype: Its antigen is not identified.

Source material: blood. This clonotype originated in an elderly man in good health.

CDR3 DNA sequence: TGTGCCACCAGTGATTCCGGGCTAGCGGGATGCGAGCAGTACTTC. It codes for CATSDSGLAGCEQYF. The chain combines TRBV24-1 with TRBJ2-7, with 9 bases matching TRBD2. There are 15 residues in the CDR3. In germline, CDR1 is KGHDR, CDR2 SFDVKD. V shed 2 bases, J shed 6 bases, and the junction held 7 bases outside the gene matches.